The table lists the clone carrying this TCR beta chain with a few counts. Its cognate antigen is unknown. This entry comes from a study of glioma-infiltrating T cells after dendritic cell vaccination. Background on the study: Treatment, given 2003 to 2012, was autologous tumor lysate-pulsed dendritic cell vaccination. Monocyte-derived dendritic cells, cultured seven days with IL-4 and GM-CSF, were pulsed with autologous tumor lysate. Overall study results and limits: Estimated pretreatment TIL content predicted outcome after dendritic cell vaccination.

Time point denoted: after dendritic cell vaccination, including at tumor progression/relapse. Profiling relied on immunoSEQ multiplex PCR, and the TCRdb table lists in-frame clones only, not all of them. The sample carries roughly 85,000 clones, 85% recorded once. The germline gives CDR1 LNHDA, CDR2 SQIVND (reference sequence). CDR3 size: 16 residues. Trimming at V came to 6 bases and at J to 10 bases, leaving 14 bases not matched to a gene. The chain has TRBV19 and TRBJ1-6, with 8 bases matching TRBD1. The clonotype originates from a human donor with glioblastoma. The sequencing used blood, collected after dendritic cell vaccination. CDR3 sequence: CASSPTQGAGRSPLHF. The CDR3 DNA reads as TGTGCCAGTAGCCCCACTCAGGGGGCCGGCAGATCACCCCTCCACTTT. The entire variable domain, with the rest obtained from reference TRBV19 and TRBJ1-6, is as follows: DGGITQSPKYLFRKEGQNVTLSCEQNLNHDAMYWYRQDPGQGLRLIYYSQIVNDFQKGDIAEGYSVSREKKESFPLTVTSAQKNPTAFYLCASSPTQGAGRSPLHFGNGTRLTVT.